This T cell receptor beta chain is from a study of T-cell memory formation after mild COVID-19. With regard to this clonotype: Its antigen is unknown.

TCRdb reanalysed the 5' RACE reads using MiXCR and keeps one entry per CDR3 protein. The sample includes more than 350,000 distinct CDR3 sequences, over 20% seen only once; the top ten take about 12%. Germline assignment: CDR1 LGHDT and CDR2 YNNKEL (reference sequence). Deletions cut 0 bases from V and 5 bases from J, with 11 bases between. CDR3 length: 14 residues. Findings of the study overall: Contracting clones from day 15 to 85 showed balanced CD4/CD8; later expanders favored CD4+.

The chain uses TRBV3-1 and TRBJ2-7; a weak D match, TRBD1 (5 bases). The specimen was PBMCs or a T cell subset sorted from them (not recorded which). This receptor was identified in an adult woman who had mild COVID-19 (a few samples of this study predate the infection). Cell type and time point are not known. The CDR3 sequence is CASSQDRAVNEQYF. DNA for the CDR3: TGTGCCAGCAGCCAAGACAGGGCGGTAAACGAGCAGTACTTC.